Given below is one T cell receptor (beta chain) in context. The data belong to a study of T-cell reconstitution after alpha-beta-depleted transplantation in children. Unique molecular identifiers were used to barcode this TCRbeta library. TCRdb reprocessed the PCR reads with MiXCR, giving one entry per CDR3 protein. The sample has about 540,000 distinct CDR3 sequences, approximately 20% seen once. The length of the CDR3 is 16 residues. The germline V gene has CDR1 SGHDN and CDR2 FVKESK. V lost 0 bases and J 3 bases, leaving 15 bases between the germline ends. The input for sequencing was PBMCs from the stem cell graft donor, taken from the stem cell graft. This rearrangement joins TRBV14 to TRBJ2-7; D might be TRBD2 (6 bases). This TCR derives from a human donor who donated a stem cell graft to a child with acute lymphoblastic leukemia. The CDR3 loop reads CASSQDNGTLYYEQYF. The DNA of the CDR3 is TGTGCCAGCAGCCAAGATAATGGGACTCTATACTACGAGCAGTACTTC.